The present T cell receptor beta chain was sequenced within a study of blood T cell repertoires in COVID-19. On the study more broadly: Sources were T cells, B-cell-depleted T cells, or PBMCs; the material itself was cDNA or gDNA.

TCRdb's table, derived via immunoSEQ multiplex PCR, lists solely in-frame clones and lacks some. In the table there are more than 85,000 clones, about four fifths of which are singletons. V was pared by 2 bases and J by 2 bases, with 9 bases of the junction left unmatched. This CDR3 is 16 amino acids long. Germline-derived CDR1 and CDR2 are ENHRY and SYGVKD. The chain combines TRBV10-3 with TRBJ2-7; TRBD2 matches 7 bases. The TCR sequence derives from a man older than 75 with acute or convalescent COVID-19. Sample: peripheral blood. In nucleotides, the CDR3 is TGTGCCATCAGTGAGCCAGCTAGCGGACCTACCTACGAGCAGTACTTC. Its protein product is CAISEPASGPTYEQYF.